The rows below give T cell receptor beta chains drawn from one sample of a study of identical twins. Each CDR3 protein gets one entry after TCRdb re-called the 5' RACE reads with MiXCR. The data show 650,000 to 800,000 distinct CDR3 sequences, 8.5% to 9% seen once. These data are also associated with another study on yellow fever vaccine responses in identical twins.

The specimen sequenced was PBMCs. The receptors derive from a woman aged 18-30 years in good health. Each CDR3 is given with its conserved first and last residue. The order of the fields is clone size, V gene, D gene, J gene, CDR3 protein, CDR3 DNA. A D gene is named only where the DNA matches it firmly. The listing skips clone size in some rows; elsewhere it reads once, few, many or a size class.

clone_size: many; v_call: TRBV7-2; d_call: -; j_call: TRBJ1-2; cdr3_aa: CASSLAGTNTLSNYGYTF; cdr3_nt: TGTGCCAGCAGCTTAGCCGGGACAAACACACTATCTAACTATGGCTACACCTTC
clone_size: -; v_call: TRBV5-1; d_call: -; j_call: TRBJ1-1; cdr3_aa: CASSTDGYEAFF; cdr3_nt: TGCGCCAGCTCCACGGACGGGTATGAAGCTTTCTTT
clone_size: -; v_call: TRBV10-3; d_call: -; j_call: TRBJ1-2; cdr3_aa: CAISDAGTPQDYGYTF; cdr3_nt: TGTGCCATCAGTGACGCCGGGACCCCGCAGGACTATGGCTACACCTTC
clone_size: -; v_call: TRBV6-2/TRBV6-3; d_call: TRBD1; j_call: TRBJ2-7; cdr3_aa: CASGDRQGTAYEQYF; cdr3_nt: TGTGCCAGCGGGGACCGACAGGGAACAGCTTACGAGCAGTACTTC
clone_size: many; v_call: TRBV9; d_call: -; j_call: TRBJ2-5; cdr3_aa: CASSVVGSETQYF; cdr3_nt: TGTGCCAGCAGCGTAGTGGGCTCAGAGACCCAGTACTTC
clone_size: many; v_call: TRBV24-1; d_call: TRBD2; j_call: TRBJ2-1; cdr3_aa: CATSDLMAGGPQEQFF; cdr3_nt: TGTGCCACCAGTGATTTGATGGCGGGAGGGCCACAAGAGCAGTTCTTC
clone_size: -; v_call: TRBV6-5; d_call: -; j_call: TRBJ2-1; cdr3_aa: CASSYGRGQFF; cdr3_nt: TGTGCCAGCAGTTACGGCCGGGGGCAGTTCTTC
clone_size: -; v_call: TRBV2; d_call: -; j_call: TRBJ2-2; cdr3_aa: CASTLSGTNTGELFF; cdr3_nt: TGTGCCAGCACCCTCTCCGGGACCAACACCGGGGAGCTGTTTTTT
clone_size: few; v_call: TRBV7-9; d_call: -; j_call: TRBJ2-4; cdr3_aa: CASSFQDAPNIQYF; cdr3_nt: TGTGCCAGCAGCTTTCAGGACGCGCCAAACATTCAGTACTTC
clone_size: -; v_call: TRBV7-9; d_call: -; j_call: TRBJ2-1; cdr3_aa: CASSSVGQSYNEQFF; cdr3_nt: TGTGCCAGCAGCTCCGTGGGGCAATCCTACAATGAGCAGTTCTTC
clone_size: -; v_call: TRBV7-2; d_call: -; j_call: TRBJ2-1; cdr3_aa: CASSDVPYSEQFF; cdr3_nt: TGTGCCAGCAGCGACGTCCCCTACAGCGAGCAGTTCTTC
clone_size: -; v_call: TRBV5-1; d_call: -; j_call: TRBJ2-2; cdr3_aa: CASSLGGSSIGELFF; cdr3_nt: TGCGCCAGCAGCTTGGGGGGATCATCGATCGGGGAGCTGTTTTTT
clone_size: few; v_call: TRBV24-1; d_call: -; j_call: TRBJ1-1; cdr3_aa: CATSDSGRTEAFF; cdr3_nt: TGTGCCACCAGTGATTCCGGCCGGACTGAAGCTTTCTTT
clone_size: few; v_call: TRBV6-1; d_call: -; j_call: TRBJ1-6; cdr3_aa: CASSRSSYNSPLHF; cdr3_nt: TGTGCCAGCTCGCGAAGCTCCTATAATTCACCCCTCCACTTT
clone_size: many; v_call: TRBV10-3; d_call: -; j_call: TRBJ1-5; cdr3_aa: CAISGGLERNQPQHF; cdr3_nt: TGTGCCATCAGTGGGGGCCTAGAGCGCAATCAGCCCCAGCATTTT